Sequencing of this T cell receptor beta chain was carried out in a study of cytomegalovirus exposure and HLA in healthy donors. Study-level findings and limits: CMV serostatus was the sole immune exposure information available.

CDR1 and CDR2 from the germline V gene are SGHDN and FVKESK. The CDR3 spans 14 residues. The germline V and J ends were trimmed by 4 bases and 7 bases, with 14 bases remaining between them. This clone was detected ten times or more. Its cognate antigen is unknown. PCR involved 60 Vbeta and 13 Jbeta primers. Here immunoSEQ multiplex PCR was the method, and the copy in TCRdb shows in-frame clones only, minus some. The repertoire has more than 85,000 clones, over 70% of them found once; the top ten carry 1% to 1.5%. This chain uses TRBV14 with TRBJ2-1, with D maybe TRBD2 (5 bases). Sequencing was performed on PBMCs. The source is a man aged 40-50 years in good health and CMV-seronegative. CDR3 sequence reads: CASSLEARRNEQFF. In DNA form, the CDR3 reads TGTGCCAGCAGCCTGGAGGCGCGACGTAATGAGCAGTTCTTC.